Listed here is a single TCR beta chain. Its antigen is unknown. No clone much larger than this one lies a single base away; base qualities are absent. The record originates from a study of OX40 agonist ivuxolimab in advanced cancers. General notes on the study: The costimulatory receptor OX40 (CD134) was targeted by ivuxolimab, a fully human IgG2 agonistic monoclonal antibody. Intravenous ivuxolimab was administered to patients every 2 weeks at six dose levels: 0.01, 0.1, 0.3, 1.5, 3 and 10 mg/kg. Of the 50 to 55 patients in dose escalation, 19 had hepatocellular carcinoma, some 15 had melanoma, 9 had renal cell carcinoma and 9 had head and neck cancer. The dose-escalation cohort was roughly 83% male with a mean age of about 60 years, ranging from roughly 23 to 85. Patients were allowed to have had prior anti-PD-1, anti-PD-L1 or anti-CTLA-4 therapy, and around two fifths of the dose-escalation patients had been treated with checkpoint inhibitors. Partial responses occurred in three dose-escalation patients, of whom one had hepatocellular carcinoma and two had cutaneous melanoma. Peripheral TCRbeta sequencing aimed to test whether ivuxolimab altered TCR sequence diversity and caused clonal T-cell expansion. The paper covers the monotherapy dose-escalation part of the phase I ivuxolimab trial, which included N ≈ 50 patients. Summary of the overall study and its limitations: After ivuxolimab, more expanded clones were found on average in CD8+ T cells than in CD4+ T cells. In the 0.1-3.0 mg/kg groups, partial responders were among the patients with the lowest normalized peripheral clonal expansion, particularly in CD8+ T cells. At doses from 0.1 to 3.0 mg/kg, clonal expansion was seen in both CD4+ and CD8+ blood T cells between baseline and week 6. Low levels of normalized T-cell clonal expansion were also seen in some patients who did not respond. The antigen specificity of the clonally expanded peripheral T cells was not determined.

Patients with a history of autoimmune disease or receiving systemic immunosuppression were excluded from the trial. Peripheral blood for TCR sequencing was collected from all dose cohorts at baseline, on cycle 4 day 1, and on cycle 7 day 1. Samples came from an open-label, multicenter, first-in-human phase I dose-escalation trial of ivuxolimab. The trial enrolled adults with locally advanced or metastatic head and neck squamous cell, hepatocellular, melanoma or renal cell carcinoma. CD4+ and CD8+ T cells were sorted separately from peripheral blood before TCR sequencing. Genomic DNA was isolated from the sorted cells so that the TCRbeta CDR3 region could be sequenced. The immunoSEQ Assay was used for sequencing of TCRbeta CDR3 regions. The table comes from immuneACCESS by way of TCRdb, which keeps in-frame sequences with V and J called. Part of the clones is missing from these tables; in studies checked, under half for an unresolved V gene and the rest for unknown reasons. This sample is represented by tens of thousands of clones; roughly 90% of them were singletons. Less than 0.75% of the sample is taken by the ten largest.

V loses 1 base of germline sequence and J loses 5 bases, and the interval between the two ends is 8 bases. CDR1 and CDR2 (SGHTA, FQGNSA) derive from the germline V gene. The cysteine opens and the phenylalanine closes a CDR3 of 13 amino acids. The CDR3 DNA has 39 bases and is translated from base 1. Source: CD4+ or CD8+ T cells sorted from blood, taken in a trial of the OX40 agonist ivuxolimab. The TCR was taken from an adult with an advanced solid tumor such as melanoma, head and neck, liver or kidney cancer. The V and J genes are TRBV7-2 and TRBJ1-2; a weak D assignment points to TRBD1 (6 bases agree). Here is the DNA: TGTGCCAGCAGCTTAGGGACAGAGTATGGCTACACCTTC. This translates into CASSLGTEYGYTF.